The present T cell receptor (beta chain) was sequenced within a study of CD8 T cells in ankylosing spondylitis. Overall study findings and caveats: Significant enrichment of disease-linked clones was reported in matched ankylosing spondylitis synovial fluid. A CD8+ phenotype characterized the disease-linked clones, which were relatively rare in peripheral blood. Characteristic of ankylosing spondylitis blood, it appeared, was a TCR beta motif comprising about eight highly homologous variants.

This clonotype was seen only a few times. The antigen remains undetermined. Quantitative molecular-barcoded 5'-RACE generated the TCR beta libraries. TCRdb recomputed calls from the 5' RACE reads with MiXCR, one row per CDR3 protein. The profile shows approximately 220,000 distinct CDR3 sequences, about 17% of them singletons. Trimming at V came to 5 bases and at J to 12 bases, leaving 4 bases not matched to a gene. CDR3 size: 12 residues. The germline V gene encodes CDR1 SEHNR and CDR2 FQNEAQ (reference sequence). The receptor comes from a male donor with ankylosing spondylitis. This chain uses TRBV7-9 with TRBJ1-6; TRBD1 aligns across 7 bases. Material: blood, either unsorted or a sorted T cell fraction (not recorded which). CDR3 loop: CASSDRTGPLHF. CDR3 bases: TGTGCCAGCAGCGACAGGACAGGACCCCTCCACTTT.